This T cell receptor (beta chain) was obtained from a study of vaccination and CD4 T cells after COVID-19. This clonotype counts as medium-sized. Its specificity is not known. The germline V gene encodes CDR1 MNHEY and CDR2 SVGEGT. The J segment lost 0 bases and the V segment lost 10 bases, leaving 7 bases of the junction unmatched. The CDR3 spans 14 residues. This sample's treatment: approximately 11-day PBMC culture with coronavirus spike peptide pools or control peptides (ViraFEST assay). With the Oncomine TCR Beta short-read assay, DNA from cultured CD4+ T cells was sequenced. TCRdb independently ran MiXCR on the PCR reads; one entry per CDR3 protein. Of 3,900 or so distinct CDR3 sequences detected, 38% appear once; the ten largest clones hold 25% to 30%.

Sequencing was performed on CD4+ T cells from blood, cultured in vitro. This clonotype was obtained from a human donor who had recovered from COVID-19. This chain uses TRBV6-2 or TRBV6-3 with TRBJ2-3, with 7 positions matching TRBD2. The CDR3 protein is CATMGAGSTDTQYF. As DNA, the CDR3 is TGTGCCACCATGGGAGCGGGAAGCACAGATACGCAGTATTTT.